These 28 T cell receptor beta chains originate from one sample sequenced in a study of T cells in Graves' hyperthyroidism and ophthalmopathy. RNA transcripts yielded amplified TCR beta CDR3 regions. With the HTBI primer set, the TCR CDR3 went through a first round of RT-PCR. MiXCR, applied by TCRdb to the multiplex PCR reads, yields one record per CDR3 protein. The data show about 400,000 distinct CDR3 sequences, over 12% seen once. The sequenced material came from blood. The source of these receptors is a man aged 50 to 59 with Graves' ophthalmopathy.

This clonotype was seen only once. The chain uses TRBV7-9 and TRBJ1-1; D is unresolved. The CDR3 loop spans 14 amino acids. CDR1 is SEHNR and CDR2 is FQNEAQ in the germline V gene (reference sequence). Trimming stripped 3 bases from V and 1 base from J, with 9 bases between. The CDR3: CASSFPAQNTEAFF. DNA for the CDR3: TGTGCCAGCAGCTTCCCAGCTCAGAACACTGAAGCTTTCTTT.

Remarks on this clonotype: A much bigger clone sits one base away, suggesting this may be a read error. Lacking the conserved final phenylalanine or tryptophan, this CDR3 likely reflects a read error. V is TRBV28 and J is TRBJ1-1; D is ambiguous. This CDR3 is 12 amino acids long. Trimming shortened V by 3 bases and J by 5 bases, and 7 bases separated the two germline ends. Germline lookup yields CDR1 MDHEN and CDR2 SYDVKM. The CDR3 is CASSLRVTEAFL. In DNA, the CDR3 is TGTGCCAGCAGTTTGAGGGTGACTGAAGCTTTCCTT.

Many counts were recorded for this clonotype. V is TRBV2 and J is TRBJ1-2; D is ambiguous. Germline-derived CDR1 and CDR2 are SNHLY and FYNNEI. V was trimmed by 6 bases and J by 2 bases, leaving 10 bases between them. The CDR3 spans 13 residues. Here the CDR3 DNA reads TGTGCCAGCAGAATGACACTGAACTATGGCTACACCTTC. It translates to CASRMTLNYGYTF.

The rearrangement links TRBV24-1 to TRBJ2-2; D possibly uses TRBD1 or TRBD2 (5 bases each). Germline V gene lookup returns CDR1 KGHDR and CDR2 SFDVKD. The CDR3 contains 17 residues. With 12 bases removed from V and 3 bases from J, the gap between germline ends came to 25 bases. The CDR3: CAPNRTTGWDDTGELFF. The CDR3 bases are TGTGCCCCGAATCGAACAACTGGATGGGACGACACCGGGGAGCTGTTTTTT.

The table lists this clonotype with many counts. This chain connects TRBV2 to TRBJ1-1; 7 nucleotides agree with TRBD1. There are 14 residues in the CDR3. Trimming at V came to 6 bases and at J to 1 base, leaving 5 bases not matched to a gene. Germline loops: CDR1 SNHLY, CDR2 FYNNEI. CDR3 DNA sequence: TGTGCCAGCAGCCAGGGACAGCAGAACACTGAAGCTTTCTTT. Its protein product is CASSQGQQNTEAFF.

At least ten counts were recorded for this clonotype. The chain is built from TRBV9 and TRBJ2-7; 10 bases line up with TRBD2. Germline CDR1 is SGDLS and CDR2 is YYNGEE. Trimming removed 0 bases from V and 5 bases from J; junction bases left unmatched: 5. CDR3 length equals 15 residues. CDR3 in amino acids: CASSVGSGRADEQYF. CDR3 coding DNA: TGTGCCAGCAGCGTAGGGAGCGGGAGGGCCGACGAGCAGTACTTC.

In its sample, this clonotype was seen a few times. The chain links TRBV12-3 or TRBV12-4 to TRBJ2-7, with no clear D. The germline V and J ends were trimmed by 3 bases and 2 bases, with 5 bases remaining between them. The CDR3 totals 12 residues. The CDR3 bases are TGTGCCAGCAGTTTTATGGCCTACGAGCAGTACTTC. Protein product: CASSFMAYEQYF.

This clonotype was seen repeatedly, ten times or more. The chain has TRBV6-6 and TRBJ1-5, with D perhaps matching TRBD1 (6 bases). This CDR3 spans 17 amino acids. Trimming cost V 3 bases and J 2 bases, with 17 bases left between them. CDR1 MNHNY and CDR2 SVGAGI come from the germline V gene (reference sequence). CDR3 sequence reads: CASSYPGGHGGNQPQHF. CDR3 DNA sequence: TGTGCCAGCAGTTATCCGGGGGGGCACGGGGGCAATCAGCCCCAGCATTTT.

In regard to this clonotype: One end of the junction is discordant with germline, which a read error may explain. V gene TRBV6-2 or TRBV6-3 combines with J gene TRBJ2-7, with D possibly being TRBD1 (6 bases). Germline V CDR1 and CDR2: MNHEY, SVGEGT. This CDR3 comprises 15 residues. CDR3 protein: CDSVVRGVQGYEQYF. For the CDR3, the DNA is TGTGACAGCGTAGTCCGGGGTGTACAGGGCTACGAGCAGTACTTC.

This clonotype turned up a few times. J is TRBJ1-6 and V is TRBV7-9; 7 nucleotides line up with TRBD1. The V gene's germline CDR1 is SEHNR and CDR2 FQNEAQ (reference sequence). With V trimmed by 4 bases and J by 9 bases, 12 bases remained unmatched. The CDR3 loop spans 16 amino acids. The CDR3 DNA is TGTGCCAGCAGCTCTGGACAGGTCACAGTTCGTTCACCCCTCCACTTT. It is translated as CASSSGQVTVRSPLHF.

This clonotype was counted a few times. Its ends do not fully match the called genes, so a read error is possible. V is TRBV7-7 and J is TRBJ2-5; tentative D call: TRBD2 (7 bases). Germline values: CDR1 SSHAT, CDR2 FNYEAQ (reference sequence). The CDR3 extends over 17 amino acids. CDR3 DNA sequence: TGTGCTAGCAGCTTAGGGGGGGCGGCGGGAGTGAGAAAGACCCAGTACTTC. Amino acid sequence: CASSLGGAAGVRKTQYF.

This clonotype showed up many times. The V call is TRBV28, the J call TRBJ1-1; D is ambiguous. This CDR3 spans 15 amino acids. Germline-derived CDR1 and CDR2 are MDHEN and SYDVKM. With 2 bases removed from V and 4 bases from J, the gap between germline ends came to 14 bases. The chain's CDR3 is CASSLIGFGGTEAFF. CDR3 sequence (DNA): TGTGCCAGCAGTTTAATAGGGTTCGGTGGCACTGAAGCTTTCTTT. Supplemented by reference TRBV28 and TRBJ1-1, the full variable domain reads DVKVTQSSRYLVKRTGEKVFLECVQDMDHENMFWYRQDPGLGLRLIYFSYDVKMKEKGDIPEGYSVSREKKERFSLILESASTNQTSMYLCASSLIGFGGTEAFFGQGTRLTVV.

There are many counts of this clonotype. This rearrangement joins TRBV30 to TRBJ1-1, with D possibly being TRBD1 (5 bases). Trimming pared 8 bases from V and 1 base from J, leaving 11 bases between. Germline values: CDR1 GTSNPN, CDR2 SVGIG (reference sequence). The CDR3 runs 12 residues. In DNA form, the CDR3 reads TGTGCCCTACATGGGGGGAACACTGAAGCTTTCTTT. Translating it yields CALHGGNTEAFF.

The sample holds many counts of this clonotype. V is TRBV27 and J is TRBJ2-7, with D tentatively TRBD1 (6 bases). V was clipped by 5 bases and J by 0 bases, with 14 bases between them. CDR1 and CDR2 (germline): MNHEY, SMNVEV (reference sequence). This CDR3 region has 15 residues. This CDR3 reads CASSGGERSSYEQYF. CDR3 nucleotide sequence: TGTGCCAGCAGTGGGGGCGAGCGGAGCTCCTACGAGCAGTACTTC.

The chain combines TRBV7-9 with TRBJ1-1; weak D call: TRBD1 (6 bases). The CDR3 is 14 amino acids. Between the trimmed V and J ends, which lost 5 bases and 5 bases, there was a span of 15 bases. Germline values: CDR1 SEHNR, CDR2 FQNEAQ (reference sequence). This CDR3 is CASSHGGARTEAFF. The DNA for the CDR3 is TGTGCCAGCAGCCACGGGGGCGCGAGAACTGAAGCTTTCTTT.

In this sample, this clonotype turned up many times. The gene calls are TRBV11-2 and TRBJ2-5, with 11 bases identical to TRBD2. The CDR3 has 17 amino acids. Germline CDR1 reads SGHAT; CDR2 reads FQNNGV. V lost 1 base, J lost 2 bases, and 6 bases stayed unmatched. The CDR3, as DNA: TGTGCCAGCAGCTTAGGTTTGACTAGCGGGATTCAAGAGACCCAGTACTTC. Its protein is CASSLGLTSGIQETQYF.

The chain is built from TRBV7-6 and TRBJ2-7; D remains unclear. V dropped 1 base and J dropped 1 base, with 11 bases sitting between them. Germline V gene lookup returns CDR1 SGHVS and CDR2 FNYEAQ. The CDR3 has 15 residues. The CDR3 is CASSLGIASSYEQYF. In DNA form, the CDR3 reads TGTGCCAGCAGCTTAGGAATAGCTTCATCCTACGAGCAGTACTTC.

This clonotype was picked up many times. CDR3 nucleotide sequence: TGTGCCATCAGTGAGTATATGGGACTAGCAGAAATCAATGAGCAGTTCTTC. The encoded protein is CAISEYMGLAEINEQFF. The chain uses TRBV10-3 and TRBJ2-1; the match to TRBD2 covers 9 bases. Germline V gives CDR1 ENHRY, CDR2 SYGVKD. The CDR3 has 17 residues. With V trimmed by 1 base and J by 6 bases, 10 bases remained unmatched.

This clonotype was counted ten times or more. This chain links TRBV5-1 with TRBJ2-3; 9 bases agree with TRBD2. The V gene end was trimmed by 0 bases and the J gene end by 4 bases; junction bases not matched to a gene: 3. The germline V gene encodes CDR1 SGHRS and CDR2 YFSETQ. The CDR3 extends over 15 amino acids. In nucleotides, the CDR3 is TGCGCCAGCAGCTTGGTAGCGGGAGTGCCAGATACGCAGTATTTT. Protein sequence: CASSLVAGVPDTQYF.

This chain uses TRBV6-5 with TRBJ1-2, with unresolved D. The CDR3 totals 14 residues. V gave up 0 bases and J gave up 10 bases, with 15 bases separating them. Germline CDR1 and CDR2: MNHEY and SVGAGI. CDR3 sequence: CASSYSILVGIYTF. CDR3 in DNA: TGTGCCAGCAGTTACTCGATTCTTGTAGGAATCTACACCTTC.

This clonotype was detected ten times or more. The chain links TRBV12-3 or TRBV12-4 to TRBJ1-4, with TRBD1 matching 7 bases. The CDR3 extends over 16 amino acids. V lost 8 bases and J lost 5; bases outside the gene matches: 14. The CDR3 DNA reads TGTGCCAGCCGACCGGTGAGGACAGGAAGAAATGAAAAACTGTTTTTT. The encoded protein is CASRPVRTGRNEKLFF.

This clonotype was recorded at least ten times. The chain couples TRBV7-2 to TRBJ1-5; 7 bases agree with TRBD1. After removal of 5 bases from V and 5 bases from J, the junction contained 12 bases not matched to a gene. The CDR3 extends over 16 amino acids. Germline lookup yields CDR1 SGHTA and CDR2 FQGNSA. The CDR3 bases are TGTGCCAGCAGCCTATACAGGGGAGCGGGCGATCAGCCCCAGCATTTT. Translated: CASSLYRGAGDQPQHF.

This clonotype was observed at least ten times. This sequence joins TRBV18 and TRBJ2-5; TRBD2 is a possible D gene (5 bases). This CDR3 contains 14 residues. Germline values: CDR1 KGHSH, CDR2 LQKENI. Trimming pared 1 base from V and 5 bases from J, leaving 11 bases between. Here the CDR3 DNA reads TGTGCCAGCTCACCACTGGGAGACCGTGAGACCCAGTACTTC. It yields the protein CASSPLGDRETQYF.

In its sample, this clonotype was seen many times. The chain recombines TRBV20-1 with TRBJ2-3; TRBD1 matches 9 bases. Germline V CDR1 and CDR2: DFQATT, SNEGSKA (reference sequence). V was clipped by 4 bases and J by 1 base; unmatched bases: 6. The CDR3 consists of 15 residues. The CDR3 spells CSAIPWTGGTDTQYF. Here the CDR3 DNA reads TGCAGTGCTATTCCCTGGACAGGGGGCACAGATACGCAGTATTTT.

This clonotype was detected ten times or more. This chain links TRBV27 with TRBJ2-5, with 7 bases matching TRBD2. There are 17 residues in the CDR3. Unmatched junction bases numbered 15, after V lost 6 bases and J lost 2 bases. Per the germline V gene, CDR1 is MNHEY and CDR2 is SMNVEV (reference sequence). The CDR3, as DNA: TGTGCCAGCAGGTTGGGGGGGGTGGCAGTGCCTCAAGAGACCCAGTACTTC. This translates into CASRLGGVAVPQETQYF.

This chain uses TRBV29-1 with TRBJ2-1, with 7 bases aligning to TRBD1. CDR3 length: 13 residues. Per germline, CDR1 SQVTM and CDR2 ANQGSEA. Trimming at V came to 3 bases and at J to 9 bases, leaving 8 bases not matched to a gene. The DNA for the CDR3 is TGCAGCGTTGAGACAGGGATTCGGTTTGAGCAGTTCTTC. This sequence encodes CSVETGIRFEQFF.

This clonotype was recorded a few times. This chain joins TRBV4-1 and TRBJ2-5, with 7 bases matching TRBD1. This CDR3 has 15 amino acids. Germline trimming cut 2 bases from V and 1 base from J; bases unmatched to any gene: 4. Per germline, CDR1 MGHRA and CDR2 YSYEKL. CDR3 loop: CASSQLGQIQETQYF. The CDR3 DNA sequence: TGCGCCAGCAGCCAACTGGGACAGATCCAAGAGACCCAGTACTTC.

This clonotype was recorded at least ten times. This sequence joins TRBV28 and TRBJ2-4; TRBD2 agrees at 12 bases. Germline lookup yields CDR1 MDHEN and CDR2 SYDVKM. Germline trimming cut 4 bases from V and 5 bases from J; bases unmatched to any gene: 9. The CDR3 consists of 17 residues. The CDR3 protein is CASSSPSGRADENIQYF. CDR3 nucleotide sequence: TGTGCCAGCAGTTCTCCTAGCGGGAGGGCCGATGAAAACATTCAGTACTTC.